This T cell receptor beta chain stems from a study of naive and memory T cell subsets. General study points: Possibly reflecting memory cells re-expressing CD45RA, a few larger clonotypes occurred in naive repertoires, especially CD8. Naive and memory repertoire findings lacked a ground truth for validation. From naive to CM, EM and EMRA, diversity decreased and Gini increased.

Both TRBC1 and TRBC2 were covered by a beta constant-region primer of two equimolar oligonucleotides. Ligated cDNA was amplified by four rounds of PCR with nested alpha and beta constant-region primers and SP2. TCRdb reprocessed the UMI-ligation and nested PCR reads via MiXCR and lists one record per CDR3 protein. The table lists tens of thousands of distinct CDR3 sequences, over 9% of them singletons, with approximately 0.14% in the top ten. In the case of this clonotype: Its antigen is still unknown.

Sequential positive selection took CD4 T cells first, then CD8 T cells. Four subsets defined by CD45RA and CD27 were sorted after CD3, CD4, CD8 and live/dead staining. CDR1 SGHDN and CDR2 FVKESK come from the germline V gene. The CDR3 sequence is 15 residues long. V lost 3 bases to trimming and J lost 7 bases; unmatched junction nucleotides: 2. This TCR came from a human donor in good health. Sequenced: naive CD4+ T cells from blood. The chain combines TRBV14 with TRBJ2-1; 14 nucleotides match TRBD2. The CDR3 sequence is CASSQGLAGVNEQFF. CDR3 bases: TGTGCCAGCAGCCAGGGACTAGCGGGGGTGAATGAGCAGTTCTTC.